Presented here are 10 T cell receptor beta chains from one specimen sequenced in a study of cytomegalovirus exposure and HLA in healthy donors. A multiplex PCR was run with 60 Vbeta primers and 13 Jbeta primers. The repertoire was sequenced with immunoSEQ multiplex PCR; TCRdb's copy has only in-frame clones and lacks some. Of just over 150,000 clones listed, 70% to 85% are singletons. Sample: PBMCs. The receptors originated from a man in his forties or fifties in good health and CMV-seropositive.

The J gene is TRBJ2-2, the V gene TRBV5-5; TRBD2 matches 9 bases. The CDR3 has 16 amino acids. After removal of 2 bases from V and 6 bases from J, the junction contained 8 bases not matched to a gene. Germline CDR1 SGHKS, CDR2 YYEKEE (reference sequence). The CDR3 DNA follows: TGTGCCAGCAGCTTTGTTAGCGGGAGTCGGTCCGGGGAGCTGTTTTTT. It specifies CASSFVSGSRSGELFF.

V gene TRBV10-3 combines with J gene TRBJ2-3; D is undetermined. The CDR3 is 12 amino acids. Trimming pared 5 bases from V and 4 bases from J, leaving 7 bases between. Germline V CDR1 and CDR2: ENHRY, SYGVKD. CDR3 sequence: CAISPTADTQYF. The CDR3 coding sequence is TGTGCCATCAGTCCCACAGCAGATACGCAGTATTTT.

The CDR3 DNA reads as TGTGCCAGCAGCTCTAGCGTCCCACAGGAGCGTAACTATGGCTACACCTTC. Its protein is CASSSSVPQERNYGYTF. V is TRBV7-9 and J is TRBJ1-2; D might be TRBD1 (5 bases). Germline loops: CDR1 SEHNR, CDR2 FQNEAQ (reference sequence). The V gene lost 4 bases and the J gene lost 1 base, with 19 bases spanning the gap. The CDR3 is 17 amino acids.

The chain combines TRBV14 with TRBJ1-3; possibly TRBD1 for D (6 bases). The germline gives CDR1 SGHDN, CDR2 FVKESK. This CDR3 region has 15 residues. V shed 4 bases and J shed 4 bases, with 14 bases lying between them. The CDR3 coding sequence is TGTGCCAGCAGCCGGGGGGGGGCTGGCGGAAACACCATATATTTT. Its translation: CASSRGGAGGNTIYF.

This chain connects TRBV5-6 to TRBJ1-3; 8 bases line up with TRBD1. Germline V lookup: CDR1 SGHDT, CDR2 YYEEEE. V lost 0 bases to trimming and J lost 2 bases; unmatched junction nucleotides: 4. CDR3 length: 16 amino acids. CDR3 residues: CASSLAQGVPGNTIYF. The CDR3 nucleotides are TGTGCCAGCAGCTTGGCACAGGGGGTCCCTGGAAACACCATATATTTT.

This CDR3 is CASGLVQGGLAGAGDTQYF. CDR3 nucleotides: TGTGCTAGTGGTTTGGTACAAGGGGGACTAGCGGGGGCCGGAGATACGCAGTATTTT. This rearrangement joins TRBV12-5 to TRBJ2-3, with 14 bases matching TRBD2. Germline loops: CDR1 LGHNT, CDR2 FRNRAP. J gave up 5 bases and V 0 bases, and 10 bases lay outside the gene matches. The CDR3 totals 19 residues.

Here the CDR3 reads CASSPSLQSSYNSPLHF. The CDR3 DNA is TGTGCCAGCAGCCCGAGCCTGCAAAGCTCCTATAATTCACCCCTCCACTTT. The chain employs TRBV7-6 and TRBJ1-6; D ambiguous. This CDR3 region has 17 residues. Deletions cut 5 bases from V and 0 bases from J, with 14 bases between. Germline V gene sequence: CDR1 SGHVS, CDR2 FNYEAQ.

The V gene is TRBV15, the J gene TRBJ1-5; perhaps TRBD1 as D (5 bases). The CDR3 length is 14 residues. Trimming left V 0 bases short and J 7 bases short, with 10 bases between. The germline gives CDR1 LNHNV, CDR2 YYDKDF (reference sequence). DNA for the CDR3: TGTGCCACCAGCAGAGATCAGGGAGGACAGCCCCAGCATTTT. This encodes CATSRDQGGQPQHF.

The chain employs TRBV10-3 and TRBJ2-1, with 9 bases aligning to TRBD2. Germline V gives CDR1 ENHRY, CDR2 SYGVKD. Trimming took 4 bases from V and 9 from J; bases not matched to a gene: 7. The CDR3 length is 14 residues. The CDR3 loop reads CAISGGGGAFEQFF. DNA of the CDR3: TGTGCCATCAGTGGGGGCGGGGGGGCCTTTGAGCAGTTCTTC.

The J gene is TRBJ2-1, the V gene TRBV19, with 9 bases identical to TRBD1. Germline CDR1 LNHDA, CDR2 SQIVND (reference sequence). This CDR3 is 16 amino acids long. Trimming took 1 base from V and 4 from J; bases not matched to a gene: 5. CDR3 loop: CASSIGRDRAYNEQFF. CDR3 nucleotides: TGTGCCAGTAGTATAGGAAGGGACAGGGCTTACAATGAGCAGTTCTTC.